Listed below are T cell receptor beta chains from one sample, sequenced in a study of T cell responses to AZD1222 COVID-19 vaccine. The table came from immunoSEQ multiplex PCR; TCRdb's copy has only in-frame clones and leaves some out. The data show 150,000 to 200,000 clones, roughly 92% seen once. Sequencing used peripheral blood, obtained 28 days after the second AZD1222 dose. The receptors originated from an adult who received the AZD1222 COVID-19 vaccine. Each CDR3 is given with its conserved first and last residue. Fields, in order: D gene, V gene, clone size, J gene, CDR3 DNA, CDR3 protein. A D gene is named only where the DNA matches it firmly. Rows give clone size only sometimes, using once, few, many, or a class for an expanded clone.

D gene: .
V gene: TRBV6-5
clone size: .
J gene: TRBJ1-5
CDR3 DNA: TGTGCCAGCAGTTACCCGGGGACGGAACGGAATCAGCCCCAGCATTTT
CDR3 protein: CASSYPGTERNQPQHF

D gene: TRBD1
V gene: TRBV7-3
clone size: .
J gene: TRBJ2-1
CDR3 DNA: TGTGCCAGCTCCCCGGGACAGGGGTACAATGAGCAGTTCTTC
CDR3 protein: CASSPGQGYNEQFF

D gene: .
V gene: TRBV28
clone size: .
J gene: TRBJ1-6
CDR3 DNA: TGTGCCAGCAGACTAGGGGCCAGCTCCTATAATTCACCCCTCCACTTT
CDR3 protein: CASRLGASSYNSPLHF

D gene: .
V gene: TRBV5-5
clone size: .
J gene: TRBJ2-5
CDR3 DNA: TGTGCCAGCAGCTTGGGTTACTCCAAGGAGACCCAGTACTTC
CDR3 protein: CASSLGYSKETQYF

D gene: .
V gene: TRBV4-3
clone size: .
J gene: TRBJ1-2
CDR3 DNA: TGCGCCAGCAGCCAAGAGAGGACGAACTATGGCTACACCTTC
CDR3 protein: CASSQERTNYGYTF

D gene: TRBD1
V gene: TRBV7-9
clone size: once
J gene: TRBJ1-5
CDR3 DNA: TGTGCCGGGAGGAGGGCCGGGACAGAGAAGGATCAGCCCCAGCATTTT
CDR3 protein: CAGRRAGTEKDQPQHF

D gene: TRBD1
V gene: TRBV27
clone size: .
J gene: TRBJ1-2
CDR3 DNA: TGTGCCAGCGCAACACAGGGGCACAACTATGGCTACACCTTC
CDR3 protein: CASATQGHNYGYTF

D gene: TRBD1
V gene: TRBV9
clone size: once
J gene: TRBJ2-3
CDR3 DNA: TGTGCCAGCAGCGCCCTCGGACAGGGGGCGCGCACAGATACGCAGTATTTT
CDR3 protein: CASSALGQGARTDTQYF

D gene: .
V gene: TRBV6-5
clone size: .
J gene: TRBJ2-7
CDR3 DNA: TGTGCCAGCAAGGGAGGATACGAGCAGTACTTC
CDR3 protein: CASKGGYEQYF

D gene: TRBD1
V gene: TRBV7-2
clone size: .
J gene: TRBJ1-1
CDR3 DNA: TGTGCCAGCAGCTCGTGGACAGGGGGGTACACTGAAGCTTTCTTT
CDR3 protein: CASSSWTGGYTEAFF

D gene: TRBD1
V gene: TRBV23-1
clone size: .
J gene: TRBJ2-7
CDR3 DNA: TGCGCCAGCAGGACAGGGATTCCCTACGAGCAGTACTTC
CDR3 protein: CASRTGIPYEQYF

D gene: .
V gene: TRBV7-2
clone size: .
J gene: TRBJ1-4
CDR3 DNA: TGTGCCAGCAGCTCAAAGAGACTTGAAAAACTGTTTTTT
CDR3 protein: CASSSKRLEKLFF

D gene: TRBD2
V gene: TRBV7-9
clone size: .
J gene: TRBJ2-1
CDR3 DNA: TGTGCCAGCAGACTAGCGGGGGGCATTGAGAAGTTCTTC
CDR3 protein: CASRLAGGIEKFF

D gene: TRBD1
V gene: TRBV5-5
clone size: .
J gene: TRBJ1-2
CDR3 DNA: TGTGCCAGCAGCTTGGCCGGCAGGGGGTCGGAGGGCTACACCTTC
CDR3 protein: CASSLAGRGSEGYTF

D gene: TRBD1
V gene: TRBV7-9
clone size: .
J gene: TRBJ2-7
CDR3 DNA: TGTGCCAGCAGCTTAGTTGGGACAGAGGTCCCCTACTTC
CDR3 protein: CASSLVGTEVPYF

D gene: .
V gene: TRBV19
clone size: once
J gene: TRBJ1-3
CDR3 DNA: TGTGCCAGTAGTCTGGGACCCTCTGGAAACACCATATATTTT
CDR3 protein: CASSLGPSGNTIYF

D gene: .
V gene: TRBV5-8
clone size: .
J gene: TRBJ2-1
CDR3 DNA: TGTGCCAGCAGCTTGACGGCCGCAACCTACAATGAGCAGTTCTTC
CDR3 protein: CASSLTAATYNEQFF

D gene: TRBD2
V gene: TRBV3-1/TRBV3-2
clone size: .
J gene: TRBJ2-2
CDR3 DNA: TGTGCCAGCAGCCCCGGACTAGCCAACACCGGGGAGCTGTTTTTT
CDR3 protein: CASSPGLANTGELFF

D gene: TRBD1
V gene: TRBV7-9
clone size: .
J gene: TRBJ1-2
CDR3 DNA: TGTGCCAGCAGCTGGGGACAGGGGGTAAACTATGGCTACACCTTC
CDR3 protein: CASSWGQGVNYGYTF

D gene: .
V gene: TRBV12-3/TRBV12-4
clone size: .
J gene: TRBJ1-1
CDR3 DNA: TGTGCCAGCACCCTGCGGCCCTTTGAAGCTTTCTTT
CDR3 protein: CASTLRPFEAFF

D gene: .
V gene: TRBV24-1
clone size: once
J gene: TRBJ1-4
CDR3 DNA: TGTGCCACCAGTGAATCGGCCGCCCAAGCAAAACTGTTTTTT
CDR3 protein: CATSESAAQAKLFF

D gene: .
V gene: TRBV29-1
clone size: .
J gene: TRBJ1-2
CDR3 DNA: TGCAGCGCCGGGGACGTCGGGAACTATGGCTACACCTTC
CDR3 protein: CSAGDVGNYGYTF

D gene: .
V gene: TRBV3-1/TRBV3-2
clone size: .
J gene: TRBJ1-4
CDR3 DNA: TGTGCCAGCAGCCAAGTGGTCGGGGGGATAGGTGAAAAACTGTTTTTT
CDR3 protein: CASSQVVGGIGEKLFF

D gene: TRBD1
V gene: TRBV19
clone size: .
J gene: TRBJ1-1
CDR3 DNA: TGTGCCAGTAAGGACAGGGGATACACTGAAGCTTTCTTT
CDR3 protein: CASKDRGYTEAFF

D gene: .
V gene: TRBV9
clone size: .
J gene: TRBJ1-2
CDR3 DNA: TGTGCCAGCAGCGTAGAAACAGTCAATGGCTACACCTTC
CDR3 protein: CASSVETVNGYTF

D gene: .
V gene: TRBV7-8
clone size: .
J gene: TRBJ2-7
CDR3 DNA: TGTGCCAGCAGCTTTTTTCTTGACAGGAACTACGAGCAGTACTTC
CDR3 protein: CASSFFLDRNYEQYF

D gene: TRBD2
V gene: TRBV5-1
clone size: .
J gene: TRBJ2-5
CDR3 DNA: TGCGCCAGCAGCCTGGGGGGGTACCAAGAGACCCAGTACTTC
CDR3 protein: CASSLGGYQETQYF

D gene: .
V gene: TRBV29-1
clone size: .
J gene: TRBJ1-1
CDR3 DNA: TGCAGCGTTGACTGGGGGGACACTGAAGCTTTCTTT
CDR3 protein: CSVDWGDTEAFF

D gene: TRBD1
V gene: TRBV27
clone size: .
J gene: TRBJ1-1
CDR3 DNA: TGTGCCAGCAGTTTTGGGGACAGAAGTAACACTGAAGCTTTCTTT
CDR3 protein: CASSFGDRSNTEAFF

D gene: .
V gene: TRBV30
clone size: .
J gene: TRBJ1-5
CDR3 DNA: TGTGCCTGGAGTCTCCCCTCGGGGGGCTATAGCAATCAGCCCCAGCATTTT
CDR3 protein: CAWSLPSGGYSNQPQHF

D gene: .
V gene: TRBV10-3
clone size: .
J gene: TRBJ1-6
CDR3 DNA: TGTGCCATCAGTGATCAGGGTACAAAGGTCGATAATTCACCCCTCCACTTT
CDR3 protein: CAISDQGTKVDNSPLHF

D gene: .
V gene: TRBV19
clone size: .
J gene: TRBJ1-5
CDR3 DNA: TGTGCCAGTAGTATTCAGGGCATAAGTCCCAATCAGCCCCAGCATTTT
CDR3 protein: CASSIQGISPNQPQHF

D gene: TRBD1
V gene: TRBV5-4
clone size: .
J gene: TRBJ2-7
CDR3 DNA: TGTGCCAGCAGCCCGGGACAGACCTACGAGCAGTACTTC
CDR3 protein: CASSPGQTYEQYF

D gene: .
V gene: TRBV12-3/TRBV12-4
clone size: once
J gene: TRBJ1-6
CDR3 DNA: TGTGCCAGCAGTTTAATTCGTTCACCCCTCCACTTT
CDR3 protein: CASSLIRSPLHF

D gene: .
V gene: TRBV14
clone size: .
J gene: TRBJ2-7
CDR3 DNA: TGTGCCAGCAGCCAAGTTCTGGGTACCTACGAGCAGTACTTC
CDR3 protein: CASSQVLGTYEQYF

D gene: .
V gene: TRBV19
clone size: .
J gene: TRBJ2-2
CDR3 DNA: TGTGCCAGTAGTATTTCCCACAGCACGAACACCGGGGAGCTGTTTTTT
CDR3 protein: CASSISHSTNTGELFF